Below, 5 T cell receptor beta chains from the same sample are listed, as sequenced in a study of Ad26.COV2.S vaccination and SARS-CoV-2 variants. Method: immunoSEQ multiplex PCR; TCRdb's copy keeps in-frame clones and lacks some. This table holds 430,000 or so clones, 80% to 95% found once. Documented treatment: roughly 18 received Ad26.COV2.S at low or high dose, single or two shots; about 5 received placebo; per-sample allocation not given. Collection of samples fell on day 63 after the first vaccine or placebo injection. The sequencing used peripheral blood, collected in a trial of Ad26.COV2.S vaccine versus placebo. All receptors derive from a person between 18 and 60 years old who received the Ad26.COV2.S COVID-19 vaccine or a placebo.

The chain employs TRBV23-1 and TRBJ1-3; D call uncertain. TRBV23-1 is placed among ORFs of uncertain function. This CDR3 spans 13 amino acids. Between the trimmed V and J ends, which lost 10 bases and 0 bases, there was a span of 10 bases. The CDR3 loop reads CANQESSGNTIYF. As DNA, the CDR3 is TGCGCCAACCAGGAATCCTCTGGAAACACCATATATTTT.

The chain combines TRBV6-5 with TRBJ2-1, with a tentative D call TRBD2 (6 bases). Trimming cost V 2 bases and J 6 bases, with 11 bases left between them. Germline CDR1 reads MNHEY; CDR2 reads SVGAGI. The CDR3 is 14 residues long. The CDR3 region has the DNA TGTGCCAGCAGTTACGCGGGAAGCGGCAATGAGCAGTTCTTC. Protein product: CASSYAGSGNEQFF.

V and J are TRBV29-1 and TRBJ2-7, with D tentatively TRBD1 or TRBD2 (5 bases each). The V end lost 6 bases, the J end lost 7 bases, and 16 bases lay between the germline ends. From germline, CDR1 is SQVTM and CDR2 ANQGSEA. This CDR3 contains 12 residues. The CDR3, as DNA: TGCAGCGTCACCGGGACGGAGATAGAGCAGTACTTC. Amino acids: CSVTGTEIEQYF.

In nucleotides, the CDR3 is TGTGCCAGCAGTGATCGCTCTGGGGCCAACGTCCTGACTTTC. Its protein product is CASSDRSGANVLTF. The chain uses TRBV2 and TRBJ2-6; no clear D gene. Trimming removed 3 bases at V and 0 bases at J, with 3 bases between. The CDR3 is 14 amino acids. The germline V gene encodes CDR1 SNHLY and CDR2 FYNNEI.

A single count supports this clone. This chain links TRBV28 with TRBJ1-5; TRBD1 aligns across 8 bases. The junction had 4 bases not matched to a gene; V was cut back by 6 bases and J by 0 bases. This CDR3 contains 15 residues. Germline loops: CDR1 MDHEN, CDR2 SYDVKM. The CDR3 reads CASRKGQDSNQPQHF. CDR3 DNA: TGTGCCAGCAGGAAGGGACAGGATAGCAATCAGCCCCAGCATTTT.